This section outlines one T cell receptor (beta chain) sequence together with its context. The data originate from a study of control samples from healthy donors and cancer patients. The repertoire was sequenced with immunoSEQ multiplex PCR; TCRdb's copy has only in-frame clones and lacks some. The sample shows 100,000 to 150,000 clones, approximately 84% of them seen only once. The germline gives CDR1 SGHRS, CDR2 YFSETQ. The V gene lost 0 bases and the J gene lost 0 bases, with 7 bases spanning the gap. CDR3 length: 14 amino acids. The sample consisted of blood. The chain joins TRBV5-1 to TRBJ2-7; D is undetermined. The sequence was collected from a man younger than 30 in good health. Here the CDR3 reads CASSLAGSSYEQYF. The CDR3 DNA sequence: TGCGCCAGCAGCTTGGCGGGCAGCTCCTACGAGCAGTACTTC.